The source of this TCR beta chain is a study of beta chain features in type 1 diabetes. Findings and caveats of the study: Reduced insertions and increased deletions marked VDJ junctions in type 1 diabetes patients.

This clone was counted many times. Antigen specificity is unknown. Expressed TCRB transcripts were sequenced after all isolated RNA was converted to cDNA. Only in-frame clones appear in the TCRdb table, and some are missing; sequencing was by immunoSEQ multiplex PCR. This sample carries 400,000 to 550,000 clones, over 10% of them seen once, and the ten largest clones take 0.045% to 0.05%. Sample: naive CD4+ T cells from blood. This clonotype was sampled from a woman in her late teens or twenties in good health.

The CDR3 coding sequence is TGTGCCAGCAGTGACCGGACAGTCCAAGAGACCCAGTACTTC. Its protein is CASSDRTVQETQYF. The J gene is TRBJ2-5, the V gene TRBV25-1; D may be TRBD1 (6 bases). Per germline, CDR1 MGHDK and CDR2 SYGVNS. This CDR3 region has 14 residues. V lost 3 bases to trimming and J lost 1 base, with 9 bases between them.